This T cell receptor (beta chain) is from a study of cytomegalovirus exposure and HLA in healthy donors. This CDR3 is built from 11 residues. V dropped 5 bases and J dropped 3 bases, with 5 bases sitting between them. CDR1 SGHRS and CDR2 YFSETQ come from the germline V gene. This clone has a handful of counts. This sample also contains other DNA sequences that code for the same CDR3. The PCR ran on 60 Vbeta and 13 Jbeta primers. Clones were sequenced by immunoSEQ multiplex PCR, and TCRdb holds only the in-frame ones, with some missing. In the table there are under 150,000 clones, about 9.2% of which are singletons.

This chain joins TRBV5-1 and TRBJ2-5; no clear D gene. Sequencing used PBMCs. The receptor was isolated from a woman aged 40 to 50 in good health and CMV-seropositive. The CDR3 DNA sequence: TGCGCCAGCAGTTTAGAAGAGACCCAGTACTTC. This codes for CASSLEETQYF.